The 26 T cell receptor beta chains in this list originate from one sample, sequenced in a study of OX40 agonist ivuxolimab in advanced cancers. TCRdb's table, derived via immunoSEQ multiplex PCR, lists solely in-frame clones and lacks some. The table has about 19,000 clones, around 68% seen once. The material was CD4+ or CD8+ T cells sorted from blood, obtained in a trial of the OX40 agonist ivuxolimab. The source is an adult with an advanced solid tumor such as melanoma, head and neck, liver or kidney cancer.

The chain is built from TRBV28 and TRBJ2-7; D is perhaps TRBD2 (6 bases). The germline CDR1 and CDR2 sequences are MDHEN and SYDVKM. The CDR3 contains 14 residues. With 2 bases removed from V and 6 bases from J, the gap between germline ends came to 14 bases. The CDR3 DNA reads TGTGCCAGCAGTTTAAGGGTGAGGAGGGGCGAGCAGTACTTC. It specifies CASSLRVRRGEQYF.

With respect to this clone: The sample has other DNA sequences that encode this CDR3 too. The rearrangement joins TRBV28 to TRBJ2-7, with 8 bases identical to TRBD2. Looked up from germline, CDR1 is MDHEN and CDR2 is SYDVKM. The CDR3 is 14 amino acids. V was pared by 2 bases and J by 1 base, with 1 base of the junction left unmatched. The CDR3 loop is CASSLSGGSYEQYF. In DNA form, the CDR3 reads TGTGCCAGCAGTTTAAGCGGGGGATCCTACGAGCAGTACTTC.

This chain joins TRBV21-1 and TRBJ2-1; TRBD2 reflects the table's D call only, with no check against the DNA. TRBV21-1 is termed a pseudogene. The length of the CDR3 is 20 residues. CDR3 amino acids: CARRNSPRASLAGATNEQFF. The CDR3 coding sequence is TGTGCCAGGAGAAACTCCCCAAGGGCTAGTTTAGCGGGAGCGACCAATGAGCAGTTCTTC.

The rearrangement joins TRBV10-3 to TRBJ1-5, with unresolved D. The CDR3 totals 14 residues. Germline V gives CDR1 ENHRY, CDR2 SYGVKD. With 4 bases removed from V and 5 bases from J, the gap between germline ends came to 12 bases. This chain's CDR3 is CAISARSGDQPQHF. As DNA, the CDR3 is TGTGCCATCAGTGCTCGATCTGGGGATCAGCCCCAGCATTTT.

The chain has TRBV5-4 and TRBJ2-1, with D possibly being TRBD1 (6 bases). The germline V gene has CDR1 SGHNT and CDR2 YYREEE (reference sequence). The CDR3 spans 11 residues. The germline V and J ends were trimmed by 5 bases and 16 bases, with 16 bases remaining between them. DNA for the CDR3: TGTGCCAGCAGACAGGGTGGTCACGTCTTCTTC. It translates to CASRQGGHVFF.

The gene calls are TRBV4-2 and TRBJ1-2, with a weak D call TRBD1 (5 bases). Germline values: CDR1 LGHNA, CDR2 YNFKEQ. CDR3 length: 15 amino acids. V was cut by 4 bases and J by 2 bases, with 14 bases left in between. CDR3 sequence reads: CASSLSPGGNYGYTF. In nucleotides, the CDR3 is TGTGCCAGCAGCCTGAGTCCGGGGGGGAACTATGGCTACACCTTC.

This chain uses TRBV2 with TRBJ2-2; unclear D gene. The CDR3 is 14 amino acids. Trimming pared 4 bases from V and 6 bases from J, leaving 12 bases between. Germline-derived CDR1 and CDR2 are SNHLY and FYNNEI. The CDR3 loop is CASSVGSRAGELFF. The CDR3 DNA is TGTGCCAGCAGTGTAGGGTCCCGGGCCGGGGAGCTGTTTTTT.

In its sample, this clone was seen a few times. The chain couples TRBV6-5 to TRBJ2-1; the D gene is possibly TRBD1 (6 bases). V lost 6 bases and J lost 9, with 18 bases in between. This CDR3 spans 14 amino acids. In germline, CDR1 is MNHEY, CDR2 SVGAGI. The CDR3 reads CASRTQGGGREQFF. The CDR3, as DNA: TGTGCCAGCAGGACCCAGGGTGGGGGCCGTGAGCAGTTCTTC.

The DNA for the CDR3 is TGTGCCAGCAGCGGCTATATGGGACAGAACTATGGCTACACCTTC. It codes for CASSGYMGQNYGYTF. The V call is TRBV5-4, the J call TRBJ1-2; 7 bases agree with TRBD1. CDR3 length: 15 residues. Per germline, CDR1 SGHNT and CDR2 YYREEE (reference sequence). V gave up 4 bases and J gave up 2 bases; unmatched junction bases: 8.

This clone was detected only a few times. This chain links TRBV5-4 with TRBJ1-2; TRBD1 matches at 9 bases. The V gene's germline CDR1 is SGHNT and CDR2 YYREEE (reference sequence). V lost 4 bases and J lost 7; bases outside the gene matches: 17. CDR3 length: 17 residues. This CDR3 reads CASSQDVTGGGIGGYTF. DNA of the CDR3: TGTGCCAGCAGCCAAGATGTAACAGGGGGCGGGATAGGTGGCTACACCTTC.

J is TRBJ2-1 and V is TRBV29-1; the match to TRBD2 covers 13 bases. The CDR3 contains 17 residues. J lost 3 bases, V lost 6 bases, and 11 bases had no gene match. Germline CDR1 is SQVTM and CDR2 is ANQGSEA. The CDR3 reads CSVAPGLAGSYYNEQFF. The CDR3 DNA is TGCAGCGTAGCCCCGGGACTAGCGGGGTCCTACTACAATGAGCAGTTCTTC.

At least ten counts were recorded for this clone. This chain connects TRBV5-1 to TRBJ1-1; TRBD1 matches 7 bases. This CDR3 is built from 16 residues. The trim removed 4 bases at V and 1 base at J, leaving 10 bases unmatched. CDR1 SGHRS and CDR2 YFSETQ come from the germline V gene. CDR3 loop: CASSDREGRGNTEAFF. As DNA, the CDR3 is TGCGCCAGCAGCGACAGGGAAGGGAGAGGGAACACTGAAGCTTTCTTT.

The rearrangement links TRBV13 to TRBJ2-5; TRBD2 is a possible D gene (5 bases). The V gene lost 5 bases and the J gene lost 1 base, with 8 bases spanning the gap. Germline loops: CDR1 PRHDT, CDR2 FYEKMQ (reference sequence). This CDR3 is 13 amino acids long. CDR3 sequence (DNA): TGTGCCAGCAGCCACCGGGGCCAAGAGACCCAGTACTTC. Translation: CASSHRGQETQYF.

This sequence joins TRBV19 and TRBJ1-2, with TRBD1 identical over 7 bases. Germline V gene data show CDR1 as LNHDA and CDR2 as SQIVND (reference sequence). V shed 7 bases, J shed 7 bases, and the junction held 6 bases outside the gene matches. The CDR3 is 12 amino acids. The CDR3, as DNA: TGTGCCAGTAACCTAGGGGGCCGTGGCTACACCTTC. Its translation is CASNLGGRGYTF.

The chain recombines TRBV5-4 with TRBJ2-7; D uncertain. Looked up from germline, CDR1 is SGHNT and CDR2 is YYREEE (reference sequence). The CDR3 spans 13 residues. Deletions cut 1 base from V and 3 bases from J, with 8 bases between. CDR3 residues: CASSLFSSYEQYF. The CDR3 DNA reads TGTGCCAGCAGCTTGTTCAGCAGCTACGAGCAGTACTTC. Together with reference TRBV5-4 and TRBJ2-7, the CDR3 gives the full variable domain: ETGVTQSPTHLIKTRGQQVTLRCSSQSGHNTVSWYQQALGQGPQFIFQYYREEENGRGNFPPRFSGLQFPNYSSELNVNALELDDSALYLCASSLFSSYEQYFGPGTRLTVT.

A single count supports this clone. This chain uses TRBV25-1 with TRBJ2-1; D is undetermined. Trimming took 5 bases from V and 9 from J, leaving 11 bases between them. The CDR3 totals 12 residues. Germline V lookup: CDR1 MGHDK, CDR2 SYGVNS. The CDR3 bases are TGTGCCAGCAGTAAGTGGGGTTCTGAGCAGTTCTTC. Translating it yields CASSKWGSEQFF.

The V and J genes are TRBV7-8 and TRBJ2-3; 7 nucleotides match TRBD2. This CDR3 has 16 residues. Germline CDR1 and CDR2: SGHVS and FQNEAQ. The V and J ends lost 5 bases and 0 bases, in that order; junction bases with no gene match: 8. DNA for the CDR3: TGTGCCAGCAGCCCCTTACTAGCGTCTAGCACAGATACGCAGTATTTT. Amino acid sequence: CASSPLLASSTDTQYF.

This chain uses TRBV9 with TRBJ1-2; a possible D gene is TRBD1 (5 bases). Germline CDR1 and CDR2: SGDLS and YYNGEE. The V and J ends lost 2 bases and 4 bases respectively, with 12 bases between them. There are 14 residues in the CDR3. The CDR3 here is CASSVGGEGYGYTF. The CDR3 DNA follows: TGTGCCAGCAGCGTTGGGGGAGAGGGCTATGGCTACACCTTC.

The chain combines TRBV28 with TRBJ1-5; D is possibly TRBD1 (6 bases). The V end lost 8 bases, the J end lost 3 bases, and 17 bases lay between the germline ends. The CDR3 is 15 residues long. CDR1 and CDR2 from the germline V gene are MDHEN and SYDVKM. The CDR3 DNA reads TGTGCCAGCTTGACTCCGGACAGTATCAATCAGCCCCAGCATTTT. It is translated as CASLTPDSINQPQHF. The variable domain in full, completed from reference TRBV28 and TRBJ1-5, reads DVKVTQSSRYLVKRTGEKVFLECVQDMDHENMFWYRQDPGLGLRLIYFSYDVKMKEKGDIPEGYSVSREKKERFSLILESASTNQTSMYLCASLTPDSINQPQHFGDGTRLSIL.

The J gene is TRBJ2-7, the V gene TRBV7-7; 7 bases are shared with TRBD1. The CDR3 consists of 15 residues. With V trimmed by 5 bases and J by 1 base, 8 bases remained unmatched. Germline CDR1 is SSHAT and CDR2 is FNYEAQ (reference sequence). This CDR3 is CASSPRVGQSYEQYF. CDR3 sequence (DNA): TGTGCCAGCAGCCCTAGGGTGGGACAGTCCTACGAGCAGTACTTC. Combining the CDR3 with reference TRBV7-7 and TRBJ2-7 gives the whole variable domain GAGVSQSPRYKVTKRGQDVTLRCDPISSHATLYWYQQALGQGPEFLTYFNYEAQPDKSGLPSDRFSAERPEGSISTLTIQRTEQRDSAMYRCASSPRVGQSYEQYFGPGTRLTVT.

The chain is built from TRBV15 and TRBJ1-1, with 7 bases fitting TRBD1. Germline V CDR1 and CDR2: LNHNV, YYDKDF (reference sequence). With V trimmed by 3 bases and J by 0 bases, 4 bases remained unmatched. The CDR3 extends over 15 amino acids. The CDR3 is CATSSYGTVNTEAFF. The DNA of the CDR3 is TGTGCCACCAGCAGTTACGGGACAGTGAACACTGAAGCTTTCTTT. Together with reference TRBV15 and TRBJ1-1, the CDR3 gives the full variable domain: DAMVIQNPRYQVTQFGKPVTLSCSQTLNHNVMYWYQQKSSQAPKLLFHYYDKDFNNEADTPDNFQSRRPNTSFCFLDIRSPGLGDTAMYLCATSSYGTVNTEAFFGQGTRLTVV.

This clone was recorded a few times. V and J are TRBV6-6 and TRBJ1-2, with D maybe TRBD1 (6 bases). The germline gives CDR1 MNHNY, CDR2 SVGAGI (reference sequence). The CDR3 sequence is 15 residues long. V was trimmed by 9 bases and J by 2 bases, leaving 19 bases between them. The CDR3 DNA reads TGTGCCAGTAAGGGAGTCAGGGGAAGCAACTATGGCTACACCTTC. Protein: CASKGVRGSNYGYTF.

The chain joins TRBV7-9 to TRBJ2-1, with TRBD1 identical over 10 bases. CDR3 length: 15 amino acids. Germline V gene lookup returns CDR1 SEHNR and CDR2 FQNEAQ (reference sequence). V gave up 4 bases and J gave up 9 bases; unmatched junction bases: 9. This chain's CDR3 is CASSSSLDRGVEQFF. The CDR3 DNA is TGTGCCAGCAGCTCATCCTTGGACAGGGGGGTTGAGCAGTTCTTC.

This chain joins TRBV28 and TRBJ2-1; TRBD2 is a possible D gene (6 bases). Germline CDR1 MDHEN, CDR2 SYDVKM. V lost 6 bases and J 1 base, leaving 19 bases between the germline ends. CDR3 length equals 17 residues. The CDR3 region has the DNA TGTGCCAGCAGCCCGGGACTTTACGATTTATCCTACAATGAGCAGTTCTTC. It encodes CASSPGLYDLSYNEQFF.

Worth noting for this clone: This sample also contains other DNA sequences that code for the same CDR3. This chain uses TRBV5-1 with TRBJ2-1, with D possibly called TRBD1 or TRBD2 (6 bases each). Germline CDR1 and CDR2: SGHRS and YFSETQ. This CDR3 comprises 15 residues. The V end was cut by 0 bases, the J end by 2 bases, with 9 bases between. Here the CDR3 reads CASSLEGGPYNEQFF. CDR3 nucleotide sequence: TGCGCCAGCAGCTTGGAGGGGGGCCCCTACAATGAGCAGTTCTTC.

The DNA for the CDR3 is TGTGCCAGTAGTATGGCGGGGGGGAAGGATGAGCAGTTCTTC. The encoded protein is CASSMAGGKDEQFF. The rearrangement joins TRBV19 to TRBJ2-1; 9 bases map to TRBD2. V dropped 3 bases and J dropped 8; count of bases not matched to a gene: 5. Germline CDR1 and CDR2: LNHDA and SQIVND (reference sequence). The CDR3 has 14 amino acids. The full variable domain, with the rest looked up from reference TRBV19 and TRBJ2-1, is DGGITQSPKYLFRKEGQNVTLSCEQNLNHDAMYWYRQDPGQGLRLIYYSQIVNDFQKGDIAEGYSVSREKKESFPLTVTSAQKNPTAFYLCASSMAGGKDEQFFGPGTRLTVL.